The 6 T cell receptor beta chains listed next were all sequenced from one sample in a study of sequential checkpoint blockade in melanoma. Sequenced by immunoSEQ multiplex PCR; TCRdb stores in-frame clones only, minus some. The sample records about 5,000 clones, approximately 32% being singletons. Indicated treatment: randomized to nivolumab then ipilimumab (arm A) or the reverse (arm B). The sequencing used tumor tissue (inferred from file names), collected from a patient given nivolumab and ipilimumab in sequence. The origin of the receptors is a human donor with melanoma.

This clone was seen many times. The chain has TRBV11-3 and TRBJ1-1; 10 positions agree with TRBD1. V was pared by 5 bases and J by 1 base, with 10 bases of the junction left unmatched. CDR3 size: 17 residues. Germline V gene sequence: CDR1 SGHNT, CDR2 YENEEA. As DNA, the CDR3 is TGTGCCAGCAGCCCTACGGACAGGGGGGCCCAGAACACTGAAGCTTTCTTT. Translating gives CASSPTDRGAQNTEAFF.

The V and J genes are TRBV6-8 and TRBJ1-1, with D uncertain. From germline, CDR1 is MNHGY and CDR2 SAAAGT. V shed 7 bases and J shed 3 bases, with 18 bases lying between them. The CDR3 extends over 15 amino acids. CDR3 loop: CASKSYIEGYTEAFF. DNA of the CDR3: TGTGCCAGCAAAAGTTACATAGAGGGTTACACTGAAGCTTTCTTT.

The V and J genes are TRBV15 and TRBJ2-5; D not certain. The CDR3 has 14 residues. V gave up 0 bases and J gave up 0 bases, with 5 bases separating them. Germline CDR1 and CDR2: LNHNV and YYDKDF (reference sequence). For the CDR3, the DNA is TGTGCCACCAGCAGAGACAGCAACCAAGAGACCCAGTACTTC. This gives the protein CATSRDSNQETQYF.

This chain links TRBV19 with TRBJ2-2; 9 bases map to TRBD2. There are 16 residues in the CDR3. The V gene end was trimmed by 5 bases and the J gene end by 3 bases; junction bases not matched to a gene: 7. CDR1 and CDR2 (germline): LNHDA, SQIVND (reference sequence). The CDR3 here is CASSLEAGGDTGELFF. CDR3 DNA: TGTGCCAGTAGTCTCGAAGCGGGGGGCGACACCGGGGAGCTGTTTTTT. The entire variable domain, with the rest obtained from reference TRBV19 and TRBJ2-2, is as follows: DGGITQSPKYLFRKEGQNVTLSCEQNLNHDAMYWYRQDPGQGLRLIYYSQIVNDFQKGDIAEGYSVSREKKESFPLTVTSAQKNPTAFYLCASSLEAGGDTGELFFGEGSRLTVL.

This clone has ten or more counts. The chain links TRBV11-3 to TRBJ2-1; 13 positions match TRBD2. The junction had 6 bases not matched to a gene; V was cut back by 5 bases and J by 8 bases. The CDR3 is 15 residues long. Looked up from germline, CDR1 is SGHNT and CDR2 is YENEEA. The CDR3 coding sequence is TGTGCCAGCAGCCCCACTAGCGGGAGGGCCTATGAGCAGTTCTTC. It codes for CASSPTSGRAYEQFF.

This clone showed up just a few times. The chain carries TRBV7-1 and TRBJ2-1; TRBD2 matches 9 bases. TRBV7-1 is reported as an ORF; its role is uncertain. The CDR3 is 13 residues long. V shed 4 bases and J 9 bases; nucleotides not matched to a gene: 4. CDR3 sequence reads: CASSFSGRGEQFF. The CDR3 DNA reads as TGTGCCAGCAGCTTTAGCGGGAGAGGTGAGCAGTTCTTC.